These 29 T cell receptor beta chains were all obtained from the same sample, sequenced in a study of identical twins. TCRdb called the 5' RACE reads again in MiXCR, with one record for every CDR3 protein. The data contain 1.5 million to 2 million distinct CDR3 sequences, about 30% of them singletons. The specimen sequenced was cord blood. These TCRs come from a newborn girl in good health.

V usage is TRBV16 and J usage is TRBJ1-3; D gene unclear. V gave up 2 bases and J gave up 0 bases, with 8 bases separating them. The CDR3 has 15 amino acids. Per the germline V gene, CDR1 is KGHSY and CDR2 is FQNENV. DNA for the CDR3: TGTGCCAGCAGCCAAAGACGGTTCTCTGGAAACACCATATATTTT. Translation gives CASSQRRFSGNTIYF.

There are a few counts of this clonotype. The chain links TRBV10-3 to TRBJ2-7; D might be TRBD2 (6 bases). Trimming removed 5 bases from V and 1 base from J, with 12 bases in between. The CDR3 has 14 residues. Germline CDR1 and CDR2: ENHRY and SYGVKD. The DNA for the CDR3 is TGTGCCATCAGTTTTAGCGGAGAATCCTACGAGCAGTACTTC. Translation gives CAISFSGESYEQYF.

In this sample, this clonotype turned up a few times. The V call is TRBV2, the J call TRBJ2-5, with unresolved D. V was shortened by 6 bases and J by 1 base, with 9 bases between the two germline ends. Germline-derived CDR1 and CDR2 are SNHLY and FYNNEI. CDR3 length: 13 amino acids. CDR3 in amino acids: CASRSGAQETQYF. The CDR3 DNA sequence: TGTGCCAGCAGATCCGGCGCCCAAGAGACCCAGTACTTC. The variable domain in full, with the rest retrieved from reference TRBV2 and TRBJ2-5, is EPEVTQTPSHQVTQMGQEVILRCVPISNHLYFYWYRQILGQKVEFLVSFYNNEISEKSEIFDDQFSVERPDGSNFTLKIRSTKLEDSAMYFCASRSGAQETQYFGPGTRLLVL.

This clonotype has just a few counts. The chain carries TRBV4-2 and TRBJ2-3; 9 positions match TRBD2. Germline CDR1 and CDR2: LGHNA and YNFKEQ. The CDR3 is made up of 18 amino acids. The J segment lost 0 bases and the V segment lost 3 bases, leaving 10 bases of the junction unmatched. CDR3 region: CASSQEFLAGSSTDTQYF. The CDR3 DNA reads as TGTGCCAGCAGCCAGGAGTTTCTAGCGGGATCTAGCACAGATACGCAGTATTTT.

The chain uses TRBV10-3 and TRBJ2-3; the match to TRBD2 covers 16 bases. The CDR3 loop spans 17 amino acids. Germline assignment: CDR1 ENHRY and CDR2 SYGVKD. With 7 bases clipped from V and 8 bases from J, the junction kept 12 bases outside the gene matches. The DNA of the CDR3 is TGTGCCATCACTACGGGACTAGCGGGGGGGCTAGGTGGTACGCAGTATTTT. It is translated as CAITTGLAGGLGGTQYF.

The rearrangement joins TRBV28 to TRBJ2-7; the match to TRBD2 covers 9 bases. The CDR3 length is 13 residues. Germline CDR1 reads MDHEN; CDR2 reads SYDVKM. J was trimmed by 6 bases and V by 6 bases; bases with no gene match: 6. CDR3 bases: TGTGCCAGCAGGGGTAGCGGGAGAGGCGAGCAGTACTTC. It translates to CASRGSGRGEQYF.

This clonotype was seen repeatedly, ten times or more. The chain carries TRBV18 and TRBJ2-7, with D unresolved. The V end was cut by 8 bases, the J end by 1 base, with 12 bases between. The CDR3 is 13 residues long. Germline CDR1 and CDR2: KGHSH and LQKENI. The CDR3 loop is CASSPDRSYEQYF. DNA of the CDR3: TGTGCCAGCAGTCCAGACCGATCCTACGAGCAGTACTTC. The full variable domain, in which reference TRBV18 and TRBJ2-7 provide the parts outside the CDR3, is NAGVMQNPRHLVRRRGQEARLRCSPMKGHSHVYWYRQLPEEGLKFMVYLQKENIIDESGMPKERFSAEFPKEGPSILRIQQVVRGDSAAYFCASSPDRSYEQYFGPGTRLTVT.

The V call is TRBV21-1, the J call TRBJ2-3; the table assigns TRBD1, which was not confirmed against the DNA. TRBV21-1 is given as a pseudogene. The CDR3 has 15 amino acids. CDR3 loop: CASSKGGRGTDTQYF. The CDR3 DNA is TGTGCCAGCAGCAAAGGGGGCAGAGGCACAGATACGCAGTATTTT.

This clonotype occurred many times. This chain connects TRBV5-1 to TRBJ2-3; D remains ambiguous. This CDR3 has 15 amino acids. With 0 bases removed from V and 0 bases from J, the gap between germline ends came to 8 bases. CDR1 and CDR2 from the germline V gene are SGHRS and YFSETQ. This CDR3 reads CASSLAGRSTDTQYF. The CDR3 DNA is TGCGCCAGCAGCTTGGCTGGGCGTAGCACAGATACGCAGTATTTT.

This clonotype has just a few counts. This rearrangement joins TRBV19 to TRBJ2-7, with D possibly TRBD1 on 6 matching bases. This CDR3 is built from 14 residues. V lost 3 bases to trimming and J lost 5 bases, with 14 bases between them. CDR1 LNHDA and CDR2 SQIVND come from the germline V gene (reference sequence). The CDR3: CASSISRGGNEQYF. The CDR3 DNA follows: TGTGCCAGTAGTATCTCCAGGGGTGGAAACGAGCAGTACTTC.

This clonotype has ten or more counts. This sequence joins TRBV13 and TRBJ1-2; weak D call: TRBD1 (5 bases). The CDR3 has 14 amino acids. Germline V lookup: CDR1 PRHDT, CDR2 FYEKMQ (reference sequence). V was shortened by 5 bases and J by 4 bases, with 14 bases between the two germline ends. The CDR3 sequence is CASSPNRFPYGYTF. DNA for the CDR3: TGTGCCAGCAGCCCCAACAGGTTCCCCTATGGCTACACCTTC.

The chain carries TRBV27 and TRBJ2-7; TRBD2 is a possible D gene (5 bases). Germline-derived CDR1 and CDR2 are MNHEY and SMNVEV (reference sequence). This CDR3 has 16 residues. V lost 0 bases, J lost 0 bases, and 12 bases lay in between. The CDR3 spells CASSLSASPFSYEQYF. The CDR3 DNA follows: TGTGCCAGCAGTTTATCGGCTAGCCCCTTCTCCTACGAGCAGTACTTC.

The V gene is TRBV20-1, the J gene TRBJ2-7; 14 bases are shared with TRBD2. The ends lost 6 bases at V and 2 bases at J; junction bases unmatched: 6. The length of the CDR3 is 15 residues. CDR1 is DFQATT, CDR2 SNEGSKA, per germline (reference sequence). This chain's CDR3 is CSASGTSGSTYEQYF. The CDR3 nucleotides are TGCAGTGCCTCCGGGACTAGCGGGAGCACCTACGAGCAGTACTTC.

This clonotype was counted only a few times. The chain employs TRBV7-2 and TRBJ2-7; D unresolved. Trimming removed 1 base at V and 0 bases at J, with 19 bases between. From germline, CDR1 is SGHTA and CDR2 FQGNSA. This CDR3 has 18 residues. CDR3 bases: TGTGCCAGCAGCTTAGTCTTAATTGGCGGCGAGAGCTCCTACGAGCAGTACTTC. Amino acid sequence: CASSLVLIGGESSYEQYF.

This clonotype was counted between two and nine times. V usage is TRBV21-1 and J usage is TRBJ2-5; the table's D call, TRBD1, has no DNA check behind it. TRBV21-1 is a known pseudogene. The CDR3 has 15 amino acids. CDR3 in DNA: TGTGCCAGCACTGCGACTGGGACAGGACAAGAGACCCAGTACTTC. Its translation: CASTATGTGQETQYF.

This sequence joins TRBV28 and TRBJ1-6; D is unclear. CDR1 and CDR2 from the germline V gene are MDHEN and SYDVKM. This CDR3 has 14 residues. V gave up 3 bases and J gave up 6 bases, with 9 bases separating them. The CDR3 loop reads CASSLPGLNSPLHF. In nucleotides, the CDR3 is TGTGCCAGCAGTTTGCCAGGCCTTAATTCACCCCTCCACTTT.

The CDR3 nucleotides read TGCAGTGCTGATCAGTTAAACGGGGGTGACAATGAGCAGTTCTTC. Translated: CSADQLNGGDNEQFF. The chain joins TRBV20-1 to TRBJ2-1, with a weak D call TRBD2 (6 bases). The CDR3 has 15 residues. The germline CDR1 and CDR2 sequences are DFQATT and SNEGSKA (reference sequence). V shed 5 bases and J shed 5 bases, with 19 bases lying between them.

This clonotype appeared a few times. The V gene is TRBV7-2, the J gene TRBJ2-4; a weak D match, TRBD2 (6 bases). This CDR3 is 16 amino acids long. The germline gives CDR1 SGHTA, CDR2 FQGNSA. The germline V and J ends were trimmed by 1 base and 4 bases, with 14 bases remaining between them. CDR3: CASSLETGLIKNIQYF. The DNA of the CDR3 is TGTGCCAGCAGCTTAGAAACGGGACTCATAAAAAACATTCAGTACTTC.

This chain joins TRBV20-1 and TRBJ2-1, with TRBD2 matching over 15 bases. In germline, CDR1 is DFQATT, CDR2 SNEGSKA (reference sequence). The junction had 9 bases not matched to a gene; V was cut back by 6 bases and J by 6 bases. CDR3 size: 16 residues. The CDR3 spells CSAGTSGRKGSNEQFF. DNA of the CDR3: TGCAGTGCCGGGACTAGCGGGAGGAAGGGGAGCAATGAGCAGTTCTTC.

The V and J genes are TRBV5-6 and TRBJ2-3; 8 bases are a match to TRBD2. CDR3 length: 16 amino acids. CDR1 SGHDT and CDR2 YYEEEE come from the germline V gene. V lost 0 bases, J lost 5 bases, and 8 bases stayed unmatched. CDR3 nucleotide sequence: TGTGCCAGCAGCTTGGGAACGAGCGGGAGAGGAGATACGCAGTATTTT. This encodes CASSLGTSGRGDTQYF.

This clonotype was picked up a small number of times. J is TRBJ2-3 and V is TRBV6-5; 14 bases are a match to TRBD2. Trimming cost V 7 bases and J 4 bases; bases outside gene matches: 7. Per the germline V gene, CDR1 is MNHEY and CDR2 is SVGAGI. The CDR3 is made up of 16 amino acids. The DNA for the CDR3 is TGTGCCAGCAAGACTAGCGGGAGGGCCGAAGCAGATACGCAGTATTTT. It codes for CASKTSGRAEADTQYF.

The rearrangement joins TRBV2 to TRBJ2-7, with 11 bases aligning to TRBD1. The J call is doubtful: the DNA matches TRBJ2-5 better. The CDR3 runs 15 residues. Germline V lookup: CDR1 SNHLY, CDR2 FYNNEI. CDR3 sequence (DNA): TGTGCCAGCAGACGTGGACAGGGGGCAGGAGAGACCCAGTACTTC. This sequence encodes CASRRGQGAGETQYF.

This rearrangement joins TRBV24-1 to TRBJ1-2; TRBD1 matches at 10 bases. CDR3 length: 15 amino acids. Trimming at V came to 4 bases and at J to 4 bases, leaving 5 bases not matched to a gene. In germline, CDR1 is KGHDR, CDR2 SFDVKD. In nucleotides, the CDR3 is TGTGCCACCAGTGAAACCGGGACAGGGGTCTATGGCTACACCTTC. As protein: CATSETGTGVYGYTF.

The chain employs TRBV9 and TRBJ2-1, with D tentatively TRBD2 (5 bases). This CDR3 is built from 15 residues. Germline V gene sequence: CDR1 SGDLS, CDR2 YYNGEE. Trimming took 5 bases from V and 8 from J, leaving 20 bases between them. The CDR3 loop reads CASSVSPDTDYEQFF. The CDR3 DNA sequence: TGTGCCAGCAGTGTATCCCCCGATACGGACTATGAGCAGTTCTTC.

The genes are TRBV4-1 and TRBJ2-7, with TRBD2 identical over 7 bases. CDR3 length equals 16 residues. Per germline, CDR1 MGHRA and CDR2 YSYEKL. V dropped 1 base and J dropped 3; count of bases not matched to a gene: 9. The CDR3 DNA follows: TGCGCCAGCAGCCAAGGGCCTGCTAGCGGTTACTACGAGCAGTACTTC. Its protein product is CASSQGPASGYYEQYF.

This clonotype has a handful of counts. The chain is built from TRBV7-9 and TRBJ1-6; possibly TRBD1 for D (6 bases). The ends were cut back, 4 bases at V and 8 bases at J, with 12 bases in the middle. The germline gives CDR1 SEHNR, CDR2 FQNEAQ (reference sequence). CDR3 length equals 14 residues. CDR3 DNA sequence: TGTGCCAGCAGCTCGACAGGCATGGATTCACCCCTCCACTTT. Protein: CASSSTGMDSPLHF. The full variable domain, rest sourced from reference TRBV7-9 and TRBJ1-6, is DTGVSQNPRHKITKRGQNVTFRCDPISEHNRLYWYRQTLGQGPEFLTYFQNEAQLEKSRLLSDRFSAERPKGSFSTLEIQRTEQGDSAMYLCASSSTGMDSPLHFGNGTRLTVT.

The chain carries TRBV20-1 and TRBJ2-5; 8 bases line up with TRBD2. The CDR3 extends over 14 amino acids. Trimming at V came to 3 bases and at J to 11 bases, leaving 14 bases not matched to a gene. CDR1 DFQATT and CDR2 SNEGSKA come from the germline V gene (reference sequence). The CDR3 is CSASRSGNRGEQYF. In DNA form, the CDR3 reads TGCAGTGCTAGTCGTAGCGGGAATCGAGGAGAGCAGTACTTC.

This clonotype was seen a handful of times. J is TRBJ2-3 and V is TRBV20-1; 9 bases fit TRBD2. The germline CDR1 and CDR2 sequences are DFQATT and SNEGSKA (reference sequence). Trimming removed 3 bases from V and 1 base from J; junction bases left unmatched: 2. This CDR3 has 14 residues. The CDR3 bases are TGCAGTGCTAGCTGGACTAGCGGCACAGATACGCAGTATTTT. This encodes CSASWTSGTDTQYF.

There are many counts of this clonotype. The germline gene is not matched at one end of the junction; a read error may be the cause. The chain links TRBV12-3 or TRBV12-4 to TRBJ2-1, with 9 bases identical to TRBD1. The CDR3 runs 13 residues. The CDR3 loop is CASTGQGYNEQFF. The CDR3 coding sequence is TGCGCCAGTACGGGACAGGGTTACAATGAGCAGTTCTTC.